These 9 T cell receptor beta chains were sequenced from one sample in a study of CD8+ T cells in alopecia areata. Sequencing relied on a cDNA template that was reverse transcribed from extracted RNA. The repertoire was sequenced with immunoSEQ multiplex PCR; TCRdb's copy has only in-frame clones and lacks some. This table holds approximately 140,000 clones, around 47% found once. Sequencing input: CD4+ T cells sorted from blood. The receptors originated from a human donor with alopecia areata.

About this clone itself: Germline and junction disagree at one end, which may indicate a read error. This chain links TRBV27 with TRBJ1-1; possibly TRBD1 for D (5 bases). Germline assignment: CDR1 MNHEY and CDR2 SMNVEV (reference sequence). This CDR3 has 14 amino acids. The CDR3 here is CASSDPGGYTGAFF. In nucleotides, the CDR3 is TGTGCCAGCAGCGACCCGGGGGGATACACTGGAGCTTTCTTT.

The CDR3 here is CASSERGTTNTQYF. CDR3 DNA sequence: TGTGCCAGCAGTGAAAGGGGGACAACGAATACGCAGTATTTT. This chain joins TRBV25-1 and TRBJ2-3; D might be TRBD1 (6 bases). V dropped 2 bases and J dropped 7 bases, with 13 bases sitting between them. The CDR3 spans 14 residues. CDR1 is MGHDK and CDR2 is SYGVNS in the germline V gene.

DNA of the CDR3: TGCGCCAGCAGCTCACAGGGGAGTGGCACTGAAGCTTTCTTT. Translation gives CASSSQGSGTEAFF. The chain joins TRBV5-1 to TRBJ1-1; 7 bases line up with TRBD1. Unmatched junction bases numbered 6, after V lost 3 bases and J lost 4 bases. Germline V gene data show CDR1 as SGHRS and CDR2 as YFSETQ. This CDR3 has 14 amino acids.

This clone was picked up a small number of times. The same CDR3 can be traced to other DNA sequences in this sample. The chain has TRBV29-1 and TRBJ2-5; unclear D gene. V was clipped by 2 bases and J by 4 bases, with 5 bases between them. The CDR3 is made up of 11 amino acids. CDR1 is SQVTM, CDR2 ANQGSEA, per germline. Written as DNA, the CDR3 is TGCAGCGTTGAATTTGGAGAGACCCAGTACTTC. Its protein is CSVEFGETQYF.

The chain combines TRBV29-1 with TRBJ1-1; D remains ambiguous. From germline, CDR1 is SQVTM and CDR2 ANQGSEA. With 5 bases removed from V and 1 base from J, the gap between germline ends came to 8 bases. CDR3 size: 12 residues. Here the CDR3 reads CSVNQRNTEAFF. CDR3 DNA: TGCAGCGTTAATCAGAGGAACACTGAAGCTTTCTTT.

The CDR3 nucleotides are TGTGCCAGCAGGGTAATGGAAGGTCAGCCCCAGCATTTT. Its translation: CASRVMEGQPQHF. V and J are TRBV2 and TRBJ1-5; no clear D gene. V lost 6 bases and J 6 bases, leaving 12 bases between the germline ends. Germline V gene data show CDR1 as SNHLY and CDR2 as FYNNEI. The CDR3 loop spans 13 amino acids. The full variable domain, its missing parts supplied by reference TRBV2 and TRBJ1-5, is EPEVTQTPSHQVTQMGQEVILRCVPISNHLYFYWYRQILGQKVEFLVSFYNNEISEKSEIFDDQFSVERPDGSNFTLKIRSTKLEDSAMYFCASRVMEGQPQHFGDGTRLSIL.

The gene calls are TRBV19 and TRBJ2-1; the D is unclear. V was clipped by 6 bases and J by 6 bases, with 6 bases between them. This CDR3 has 11 amino acids. CDR1 and CDR2 (germline): LNHDA, SQIVND (reference sequence). CDR3: CASSYSNEQFF. The CDR3 DNA follows: TGTGCCAGTAGCTACAGCAATGAGCAGTTCTTC.

V gene TRBV30 combines with J gene TRBJ2-1, with TRBD2 matching over 7 bases. CDR1 and CDR2 from the germline V gene are GTSNPN and SVGIG (reference sequence). The CDR3 is 13 residues long. The J segment lost 11 bases and the V segment lost 0 bases, leaving 7 bases of the junction unmatched. The CDR3 region is CAWSVRGTMQQFF. The DNA for the CDR3 is TGTGCCTGGAGTGTACGAGGGACTATGCAGCAGTTCTTC.

The chain links TRBV5-1 to TRBJ1-1; D not resolved. V was clipped by 6 bases and J by 1 base, with 10 bases between them. This CDR3 comprises 13 residues. Germline CDR1 and CDR2: SGHRS and YFSETQ. CDR3 in amino acids: CASMSSWNTEAFF. The CDR3 DNA reads TGCGCCAGCATGAGCAGCTGGAACACTGAAGCTTTCTTT.